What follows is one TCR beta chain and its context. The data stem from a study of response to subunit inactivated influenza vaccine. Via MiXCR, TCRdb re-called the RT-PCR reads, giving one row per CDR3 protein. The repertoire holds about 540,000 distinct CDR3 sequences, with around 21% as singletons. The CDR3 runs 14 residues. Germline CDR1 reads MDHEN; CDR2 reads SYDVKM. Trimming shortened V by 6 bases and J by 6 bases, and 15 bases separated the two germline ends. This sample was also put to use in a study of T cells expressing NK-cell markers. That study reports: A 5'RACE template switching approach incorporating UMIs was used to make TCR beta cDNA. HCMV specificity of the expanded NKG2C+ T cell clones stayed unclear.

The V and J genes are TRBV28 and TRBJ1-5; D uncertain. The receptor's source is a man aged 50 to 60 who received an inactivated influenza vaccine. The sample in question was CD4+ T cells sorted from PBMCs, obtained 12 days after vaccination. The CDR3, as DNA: TGTGCCAGCAGCATAGTCGGGGTTGGTCAGCCCCAGCATTTT. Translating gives CASSIVGVGQPQHF. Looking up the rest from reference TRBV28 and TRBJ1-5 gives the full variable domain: DVKVTQSSRYLVKRTGEKVFLECVQDMDHENMFWYRQDPGLGLRLIYFSYDVKMKEKGDIPEGYSVSREKKERFSLILESASTNQTSMYLCASSIVGVGQPQHFGDGTRLSIL.